One and the same sample provided the 26 T cell receptor beta chains below, sequenced in a study of CD8 T cells in ankylosing spondylitis. TCRdb reprocessed the 5' RACE reads with MiXCR, giving one entry per CDR3 protein. Of 240,000 or so distinct CDR3 sequences in the sample, roughly 10% were seen once. Sequences were obtained from blood, either unsorted or a sorted T cell fraction (not recorded which). Receptor source: a male donor with ankylosing spondylitis or in good health (not recorded which).

A remark on this clonotype: A much more abundant neighbour one base away suggests this may be a read error. This chain uses TRBV5-1 with TRBJ2-7; 12 positions match TRBD1. The CDR3 contains 14 residues. Germline V gene sequence: CDR1 SGHRS, CDR2 YFSETQ. CDR3 nucleotides: TGCGCCAGCAGCCCGGGACAGGGGGCGTACGAGCAGAACTTC. This gives the protein CASSPGQGAYEQNF.

This clonotype was seen many times. The chain employs TRBV7-8 and TRBJ2-3, with TRBD2 as a possible D gene (6 bases). The germline gives CDR1 SGHVS, CDR2 FQNEAQ. This CDR3 is built from 14 residues. V was trimmed by 0 bases and J by 5 bases, leaving 9 bases between them. This chain's CDR3 is CASSLAGLQDTQYF. DNA of the CDR3: TGTGCCAGCAGCTTAGCGGGACTCCAAGATACGCAGTATTTT.

This clonotype was recorded many times. The chain couples TRBV7-8 to TRBJ1-1, with D possibly being TRBD1 (6 bases). V lost 2 bases to trimming and J lost 5 bases, with 15 bases between them. This CDR3 is built from 15 residues. The germline CDR1 and CDR2 sequences are SGHVS and FQNEAQ. CDR3 DNA: TGTGCCAGCAGCTTACTGACAGGAGGTAGGACTGAAGCTTTCTTT. This translates into CASSLLTGGRTEAFF.

This clonotype was recorded many times. The chain employs TRBV28 and TRBJ2-7, with D possibly TRBD1 on 6 matching bases. V was pared by 4 bases and J by 2 bases, with 15 bases between. The CDR3 runs to 15 residues. Germline CDR1 MDHEN, CDR2 SYDVKM. The CDR3 DNA follows: TGTGCCAGCAGTTCCCCCGGACAGCCCCCCTACGAGCAGTACTTC. Its translation: CASSSPGQPPYEQYF. Full variable domain (rest looked up from reference TRBV28 and TRBJ2-7): DVKVTQSSRYLVKRTGEKVFLECVQDMDHENMFWYRQDPGLGLRLIYFSYDVKMKEKGDIPEGYSVSREKKERFSLILESASTNQTSMYLCASSSPGQPPYEQYFGPGTRLTVT.

Many counts were recorded for this clonotype. The chain carries TRBV6-1 and TRBJ2-3, with D perhaps matching TRBD1 (5 bases). CDR1 and CDR2 from the germline V gene are MNHNS and SASEGT. The CDR3 runs to 14 residues. Trimming took 4 bases from V and 0 from J, leaving 8 bases between them. The CDR3 is CASSVRASTDTQYF. The CDR3 nucleotides are TGTGCCAGCAGTGTCAGGGCTAGCACAGATACGCAGTATTTT.

Remarks on this clonotype: A much larger clone is a single base away; this may be a read error. This rearrangement joins TRBV7-9 to TRBJ1-1; TRBD1 agrees at 8 bases. This CDR3 is 15 amino acids long. CDR1 and CDR2 (germline): SEHNR, FQNEAQ (reference sequence). The CDR3 DNA reads as TGTTCCAGCAGCCCGGGGACAGGCCGGTTGACTGAAGCTTTCTTT. Its protein product is CSSSPGTGRLTEAFF.

Note on this clonotype: This may arise from a read error, as a much more abundant clone is one base away. This chain joins TRBV9 and TRBJ2-7; 11 bases match TRBD2. This CDR3 has 15 residues. Germline CDR1 reads SGDLS; CDR2 reads YYNGEE. CDR3 sequence: CVSSVSGGAGSEQYF. The CDR3 DNA is TGTGTCAGCAGCGTTAGCGGGGGGGCTGGAAGCGAGCAGTACTTC.

Here the CDR3 reads CASSRRVRVGEQYF. In DNA, the CDR3 is TGTGCCAGCAGCCGAAGAGTTCGGGTTGGGGAGCAGTACTTC. This chain connects TRBV5-6 to TRBJ2-7; D unresolved. Germline V CDR1 and CDR2: SGHDT, YYEEEE. V lost 4 bases and J lost 7, with 18 bases in between. The CDR3 has 14 amino acids.

This clonotype was counted many times. The rearrangement links TRBV5-1 to TRBJ2-1, with 13 positions matching TRBD2. Germline trimming cut 3 bases from V and 9 bases from J; bases unmatched to any gene: 21. The CDR3 length is 20 residues. CDR1 and CDR2 from the germline V gene are SGHRS and YFSETQ. CDR3 protein: CASSSPRDPTSGRAVAEQFF. The CDR3 DNA reads TGCGCCAGCAGCTCACCGAGGGACCCTACTAGCGGGAGGGCCGTAGCTGAGCAGTTCTTC.

Comment on this clonotype: This sequence may be a read error, since a much larger clone differs from it by one base. This chain joins TRBV7-2 and TRBJ1-1; 7 bases are shared with TRBD1. This CDR3 region has 13 residues. CDR1 and CDR2 (germline): SGHTA, FQGNSA. V lost 7 bases and J lost 0; bases outside the gene matches: 2. The CDR3 nucleotides are TGTACCAGCAAGACAGGGATGAACACTGAAGCTTTCTTT. This encodes CTSKTGMNTEAFF.

This clonotype was seen repeatedly, ten times or more. The chain couples TRBV6-5 to TRBJ2-5, with unresolved D. V was clipped by 6 bases and J by 5 bases, with 16 bases between them. The CDR3 consists of 14 residues. Germline loops: CDR1 MNHEY, CDR2 SVGAGI. The CDR3 bases are TGTGCCAGCAGATATTCGGTCCTAGGGGAGACCCAGTACTTC. Encoded protein: CASRYSVLGETQYF.

In this sample, this clonotype turned up many times. V usage is TRBV20-1 and J usage is TRBJ2-7, with D hard to call. The CDR3 is 13 amino acids. V was shortened by 5 bases and J by 6 bases, with 17 bases between the two germline ends. Germline V CDR1 and CDR2: DFQATT, SNEGSKA (reference sequence). CDR3 sequence reads: CSAHLSGIGEQYF. For the CDR3, the DNA is TGCAGTGCTCATTTATCGGGTATTGGCGAGCAGTACTTC.

This clonotype was counted between two and nine times. This chain joins TRBV6-6 and TRBJ2-2; D is ambiguous. The CDR3 is made up of 13 amino acids. V gave up 5 bases and J gave up 3 bases, with 7 bases separating them. Germline CDR1 reads MNHNY; CDR2 reads SVGAGI (reference sequence). The CDR3 DNA reads TGTGCCAGCAGTCCTAGAGACACCGGGGAGCTGTTTTTT. The encoded protein is CASSPRDTGELFF.

This clonotype occurred many times. The J gene is TRBJ2-1, the V gene TRBV5-1; no firm D call. This CDR3 comprises 14 residues. Trimming pared 0 bases from V and 8 bases from J, leaving 12 bases between. From germline, CDR1 is SGHRS and CDR2 YFSETQ. The CDR3 loop reads CASSLVLGWHEQFF. The DNA of the CDR3 is TGCGCCAGCAGCTTGGTCCTAGGCTGGCATGAGCAGTTCTTC.

This clonotype occurred many times. The rearrangement links TRBV7-2 to TRBJ2-1; 11 bases line up with TRBD2. The trim removed 5 bases at V and 4 bases at J, leaving 1 base unmatched. Germline-derived CDR1 and CDR2 are SGHTA and FQGNSA. This CDR3 contains 14 residues. CDR3 DNA sequence: TGTGCCAGCAGCGGGACTAGCGGATACAATGAGCAGTTCTTC. This encodes CASSGTSGYNEQFF.

This clonotype was observed at least ten times. This chain connects TRBV4-2 to TRBJ2-1, with TRBD2 identical over 9 bases. The germline gives CDR1 LGHNA, CDR2 YNFKEQ. V lost 4 bases to trimming and J lost 9 bases; unmatched junction nucleotides: 13. This CDR3 has 16 amino acids. The CDR3 spells CASSLRWREGPSEQFF. The CDR3 bases are TGTGCCAGCAGCCTTCGGTGGCGGGAGGGCCCTAGTGAGCAGTTCTTC.

CDR3 sequence (DNA): TGTGCCAGCAGTGATTTGTGGGATCAGCCCCAGCATTTT. Translated: CASSDLWDQPQHF. V usage is TRBV2 and J usage is TRBJ1-5; D gene uncertain. Trimming removed 3 bases at V and 5 bases at J, with 8 bases between. The CDR3 totals 13 residues. Germline CDR1 and CDR2: SNHLY and FYNNEI.

The chain uses TRBV29-1 and TRBJ2-3; D uncertain. Trimming took off 4 bases at V and 4 bases at J, with 6 bases between the two ends. Germline V CDR1 and CDR2: SQVTM, ANQGSEA. This CDR3 has 11 amino acids. In DNA form, the CDR3 reads TGCAGCGTTGCCGGTGCAGATACGCAGTATTTT. Amino acid sequence: CSVAGADTQYF.

This clonotype was counted between two and nine times. J is TRBJ2-6 and V is TRBV4-1; D unclear. V dropped 0 bases and J dropped 4 bases, with 10 bases sitting between them. This CDR3 has 16 amino acids. Germline V gene data show CDR1 as MGHRA and CDR2 as YSYEKL. The CDR3 region has the DNA TGCGCCAGCAGCCAAGAGAGGAGCTCCGGGGCCAACGTCCTGACTTTC. Translation gives CASSQERSSGANVLTF.

This clonotype was observed at least ten times. V and J are TRBV7-6 and TRBJ1-1; D is unresolved. V was pared by 1 base and J by 0 bases, with 6 bases between. The CDR3 runs to 14 residues. Germline-derived CDR1 and CDR2 are SGHVS and FNYEAQ. CDR3 bases: TGTGCCAGCAGCTTAGAAATTTTGAACACTGAAGCTTTCTTT. The encoded protein is CASSLEILNTEAFF.

Ten or more counts support this clonotype. CDR3 coding DNA: TGTGCCAGCAGCGCCGTCCGGAACTATGGCTACACCTTC. It yields the protein CASSAVRNYGYTF. The chain links TRBV6-6 to TRBJ1-2; D remains ambiguous. The length of the CDR3 is 13 residues. V lost 6 bases and J 2 bases, leaving 10 bases between the germline ends. From germline, CDR1 is MNHNY and CDR2 SVGAGI (reference sequence).

This clonotype has only a few counts. This chain uses TRBV25-1 with TRBJ2-3; D is possibly TRBD2 (5 bases). The V end was cut by 3 bases, the J end by 5 bases, with 9 bases between. From germline, CDR1 is MGHDK and CDR2 SYGVNS. The CDR3 runs 13 residues. CDR3 loop: CASSESREDTQYF. The CDR3 bases are TGTGCCAGCAGTGAGTCGAGGGAAGATACGCAGTATTTT.

The rearrangement links TRBV5-4 to TRBJ1-2; 7 bases fit TRBD1. J lost 4 bases, V lost 5 bases, and 11 bases had no gene match. The CDR3 covers 15 residues. Germline assignment: CDR1 SGHNT and CDR2 YYREEE (reference sequence). As DNA, the CDR3 is TGTGCCAGCAGGCCGGGGGGACAGAACCTCTATGGCTACACCTTC. Its translation is CASRPGGQNLYGYTF.

CDR3 bases: TGTGCCAGCACTCGGGGGGGGTGGGCAGATACGCAGTATTTT. It yields the protein CASTRGGWADTQYF. V usage is TRBV6-1 and J usage is TRBJ2-3, with 8 bases fitting TRBD2. V dropped 7 bases and J dropped 4; count of bases not matched to a gene: 7. CDR3 length equals 14 residues. Germline V gene lookup returns CDR1 MNHNS and CDR2 SASEGT.

The sample holds many counts of this clonotype. The chain employs TRBV20-1 and TRBJ2-1; 13 nucleotides match TRBD2. The V and J ends lost 1 base and 0 bases, in that order; junction bases with no gene match: 12. The germline V gene has CDR1 DFQATT and CDR2 SNEGSKA (reference sequence). CDR3 length: 20 amino acids. CDR3 sequence: CSARVGLPGTSGASYNEQFF. CDR3 in DNA: TGCAGTGCTAGAGTAGGACTTCCCGGGACTAGCGGGGCCTCCTACAATGAGCAGTTCTTC.

This clonotype was seen ten or more times. The chain joins TRBV5-1 to TRBJ2-3, with TRBD1 matching over 8 bases. Germline V lookup: CDR1 SGHRS, CDR2 YFSETQ. The CDR3 has 16 amino acids. J lost 4 bases, V lost 4 bases, and 11 bases had no gene match. The CDR3 loop is CASSIGQGDRADTQYF. DNA for the CDR3: TGCGCCAGCAGCATCGGACAGGGAGATAGGGCAGATACGCAGTATTTT.